Included here is one T cell receptor beta chain sequence, with context. This clone's antigen is unknown. Nothing much larger sits one base from this clone, and base qualities are not available. These data belong to a study of blood T cell repertoires in COVID-19 (dated by TCRdb to about 2020). For the wider study: Collaborator samples came from the United States, Italy and Spain and covered acute and convalescent phases of COVID-19. The material from the prospective study consisted of cDNA or gDNA derived from T cells, B-cell-depleted T cells, or PBMCs. Deeply sampled blood TCRbeta repertoires from subjects exposed to, actively infected with, or recovered from COVID-19 were included in the dataset. The repertoires were released in a freely available public database meant as a resource for research on the immune response to SARS-CoV-2. The samples were drawn from the first 160 participants of the ongoing ImmuneRACE study and from some 1,300 subjects provided by 6 global collaborators. A de-identified subject ID, COVID-19 status, age in years and sex were almost always included in the sample metadata. HLA class I and class II types, where available, came from metadata supplied by the sample provider rather than from assay-based typing. Overall study outcomes, separate from this receptor: How much clinical and demographic metadata was included differed by source and by participant, and the metadata was provided uncurated.

Another Seattle source contributed samples from volunteer blood donors who had recovered from COVID-19. Collaborating institutions collected whole blood in K2EDTA tubes following their own protocols. For TCRbeta analysis, collaborator samples were shipped as frozen whole blood, as isolated PBMCs, or as DNA extracted from either sample type. V loses 2 bases of germline sequence and J loses 0 bases, and the interval between the two ends is 11 bases. CDR1 is given as GTSNPN and CDR2 as SVGIG, both from the germline V gene (reference sequence). Measured from the cysteine to the phenylalanine, the CDR3 is 15 residues long. The only DNA kept is the CDR3, 45 bases in frame from the first base. The immunoSEQ Assay, a bias-controlled multiplex PCR, was used to amplify TCRbeta CDR3 regions from genomic DNA. Under the source paper's analysis protocol: The number of nucleated cells in each sample was estimated by amplification of reference gene primers within the assay. To quantify the absolute abundance of each unique TCRbeta CDR3 rearrangement, sequence reads were collapsed and filtered. For each sample, productive Simpson clonality was calculated as the square root of Simpson's diversity index over productive rearrangements. As stored in TCRdb, this immuneACCESS dataset retains in-frame rearrangements with V and J assigned. A fraction of the clones does not appear; measured against another copy, unresolved V genes explain less than half of the discrepancy, and the remainder lacks a known reason. D and trimming come from the DNA, and the V and J calls and clone size come from that table. This sample holds about 200,000 clones; 88% were observed only once. The leading ten clones occupy around 6.6% of the sample.

The chain was built from TRBV30 and TRBJ1-3; TRBD1 could be the D gene, as 5 bases match. The sequencing sample was made of peripheral blood. The sequence was collected from a woman aged 35 to 49 who had recovered from COVID-19. The nucleotides read TGTGCCTGGAGTAGGGGAACTCCCTCTGGAAACACCATATATTTT. It is translated as CAWSRGTPSGNTIYF.